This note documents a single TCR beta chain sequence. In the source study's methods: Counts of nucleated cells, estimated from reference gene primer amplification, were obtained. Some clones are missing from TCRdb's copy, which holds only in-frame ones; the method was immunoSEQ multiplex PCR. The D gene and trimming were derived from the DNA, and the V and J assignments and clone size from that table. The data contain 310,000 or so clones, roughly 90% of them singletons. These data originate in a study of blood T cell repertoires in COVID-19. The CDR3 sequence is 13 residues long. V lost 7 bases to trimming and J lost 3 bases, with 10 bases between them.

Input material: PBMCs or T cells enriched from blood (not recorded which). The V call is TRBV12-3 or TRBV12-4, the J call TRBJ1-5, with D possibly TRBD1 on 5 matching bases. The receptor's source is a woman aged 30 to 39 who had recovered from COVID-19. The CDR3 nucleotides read TGTGCCAGCAAAGACAGTAACAATCAGCCCCAGCATTTT. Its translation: CASKDSNNQPQHF.